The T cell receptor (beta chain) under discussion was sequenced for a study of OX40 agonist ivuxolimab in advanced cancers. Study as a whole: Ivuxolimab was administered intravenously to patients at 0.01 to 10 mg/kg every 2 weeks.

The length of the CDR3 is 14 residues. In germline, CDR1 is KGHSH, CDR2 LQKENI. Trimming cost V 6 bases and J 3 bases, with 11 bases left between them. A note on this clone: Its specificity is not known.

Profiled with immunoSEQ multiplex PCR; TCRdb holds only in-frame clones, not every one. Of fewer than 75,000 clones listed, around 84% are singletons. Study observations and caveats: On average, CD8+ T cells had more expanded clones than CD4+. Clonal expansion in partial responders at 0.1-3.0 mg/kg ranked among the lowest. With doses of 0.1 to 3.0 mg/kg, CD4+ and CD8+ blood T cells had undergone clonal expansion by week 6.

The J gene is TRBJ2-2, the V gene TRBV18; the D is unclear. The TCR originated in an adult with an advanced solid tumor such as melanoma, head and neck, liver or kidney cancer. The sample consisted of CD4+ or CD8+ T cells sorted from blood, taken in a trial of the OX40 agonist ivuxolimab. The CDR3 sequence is CASSESWDTGELFF. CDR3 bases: TGTGCCAGCTCGGAGAGCTGGGACACCGGGGAGCTGTTTTTT.